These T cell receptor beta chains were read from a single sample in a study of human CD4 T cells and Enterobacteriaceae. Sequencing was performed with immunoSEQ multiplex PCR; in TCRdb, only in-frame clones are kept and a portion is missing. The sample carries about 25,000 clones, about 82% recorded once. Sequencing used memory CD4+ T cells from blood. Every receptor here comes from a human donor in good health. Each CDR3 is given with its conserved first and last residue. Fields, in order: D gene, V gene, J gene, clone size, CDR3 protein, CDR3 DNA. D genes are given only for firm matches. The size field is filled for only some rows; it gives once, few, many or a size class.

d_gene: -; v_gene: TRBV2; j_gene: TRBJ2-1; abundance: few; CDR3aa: CASSPGTPRQFF; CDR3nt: TGTGCCAGCAGTCCCGGGACTCCGAGGCAGTTCTTC
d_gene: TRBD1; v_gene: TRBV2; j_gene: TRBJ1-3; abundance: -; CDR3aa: CASSPQGYTIYF; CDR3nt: TGTGCCAGCAGCCCACAGGGGTACACCATATATTTT
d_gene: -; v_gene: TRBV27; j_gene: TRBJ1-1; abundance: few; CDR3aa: CASSFEGRMNTEAFF; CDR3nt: TGTGCCAGCAGTTTTGAGGGACGGATGAACACTGAAGCTTTCTTT
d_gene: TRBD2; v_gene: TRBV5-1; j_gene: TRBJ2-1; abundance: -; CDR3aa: CASSRGLAGYNEQFF; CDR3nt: TGCGCCAGCAGCCGGGGACTAGCGGGGTACAATGAGCAGTTCTTC
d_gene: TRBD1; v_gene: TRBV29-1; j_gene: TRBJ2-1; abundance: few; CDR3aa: CSVTTGAAYNEQFF; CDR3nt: TGCAGCGTCACGACAGGGGCGGCCTACAATGAGCAGTTCTTC
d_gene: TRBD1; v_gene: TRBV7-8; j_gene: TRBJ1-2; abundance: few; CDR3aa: CASSAGQGLGGYTF; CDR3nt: TGTGCCAGCAGCGCGGGACAGGGGCTCGGTGGCTACACCTTC
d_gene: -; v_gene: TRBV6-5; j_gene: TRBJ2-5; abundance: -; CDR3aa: CASSSNSGLRRETQYF; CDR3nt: TGTGCCAGCAGTTCAAACTCGGGACTCCGGCGGGAGACCCAGTACTTC
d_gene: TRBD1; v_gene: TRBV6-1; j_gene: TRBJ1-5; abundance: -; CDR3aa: CASDTGAWQPQHF; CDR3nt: TGTGCCAGCGATACAGGGGCCTGGCAGCCCCAGCATTTT
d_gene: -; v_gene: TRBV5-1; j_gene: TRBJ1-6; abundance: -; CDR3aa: CASSDRPGSSPSSYNSPLHF; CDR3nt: TGCGCCAGCAGCGACCGCCCGGGATCTTCCCCCAGCTCCTATAATTCACCCCTCCACTTT
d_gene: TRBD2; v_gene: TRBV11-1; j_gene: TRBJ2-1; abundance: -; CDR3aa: CASSLELADYYNEQFF; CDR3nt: TGTGCCAGCAGCTTAGAACTAGCGGACTACTACAATGAGCAGTTCTTC
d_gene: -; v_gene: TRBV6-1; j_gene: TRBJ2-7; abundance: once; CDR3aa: CASSEHASLRVEQYF; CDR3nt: TGTGCCAGCAGTGAACATGCTAGTTTGCGAGTCGAGCAGTACTTC
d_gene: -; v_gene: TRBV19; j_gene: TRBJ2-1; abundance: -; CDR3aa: CASSKWDGSSYNEQFF; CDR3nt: TGTGCCAGTAGTAAATGGGACGGGAGCTCCTACAATGAGCAGTTCTTC
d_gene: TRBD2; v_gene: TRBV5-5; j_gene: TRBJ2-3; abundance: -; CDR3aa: CASSNRLAGVSTDTQYF; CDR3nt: TGTGCCAGCAGCAACCGACTAGCGGGGGTTAGCACAGATACGCAGTATTTT
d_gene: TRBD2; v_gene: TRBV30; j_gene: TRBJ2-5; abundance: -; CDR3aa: CAWSVRLAGGRETQYF; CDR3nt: TGTGCCTGGAGTGTAAGGCTAGCGGGGGGGCGGGAGACCCAGTACTTC
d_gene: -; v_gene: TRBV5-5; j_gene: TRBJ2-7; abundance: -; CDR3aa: CASSSTTGHLYEQYF; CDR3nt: TGTGCCAGCAGCTCCACTACGGGACACCTCTACGAGCAGTACTTC
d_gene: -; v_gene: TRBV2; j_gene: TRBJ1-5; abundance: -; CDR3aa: CASSGRIRDGNQPQHF; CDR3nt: TGTGCCAGCAGTGGGCGGATTAGGGACGGCAATCAGCCCCAGCATTTT
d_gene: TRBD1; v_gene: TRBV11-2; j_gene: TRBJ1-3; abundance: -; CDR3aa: CASSLTTGGTGNTIYF; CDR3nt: TGTGCCAGCAGCCTAACAACAGGGGGTACTGGAAACACCATATATTTT
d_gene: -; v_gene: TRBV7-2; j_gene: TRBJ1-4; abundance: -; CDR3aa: CASSRRTNEKLFF; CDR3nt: TGTGCCAGCAGCCGCAGAACTAATGAAAAACTGTTTTTT
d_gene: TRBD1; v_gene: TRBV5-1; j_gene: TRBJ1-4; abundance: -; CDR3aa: CASRFQTGTNEKLFF; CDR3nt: TGCGCCAGCAGATTTCAGACAGGGACTAATGAAAAACTGTTTTTT
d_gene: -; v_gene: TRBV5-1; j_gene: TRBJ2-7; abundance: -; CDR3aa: CASSPMGRGGDEQYF; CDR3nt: TGCGCCAGCAGCCCCATGGGACGGGGCGGCGACGAGCAGTACTTC
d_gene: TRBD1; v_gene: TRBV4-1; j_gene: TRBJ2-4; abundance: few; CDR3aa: CASSQVGTGGGNIQYF; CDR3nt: TGCGCCAGCAGCCAAGTTGGGACAGGGGGCGGGAACATTCAGTACTTC
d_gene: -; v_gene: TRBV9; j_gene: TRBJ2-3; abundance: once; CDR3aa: CASTPRTDTQYF; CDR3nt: TGTGCCAGCACCCCCAGGACAGATACGCAGTATTTT
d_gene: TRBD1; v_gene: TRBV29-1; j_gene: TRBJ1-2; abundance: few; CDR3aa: CSVGEAGGEDGYTF; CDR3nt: TGCAGCGTAGGTGAAGCAGGGGGCGAAGATGGCTACACCTTC
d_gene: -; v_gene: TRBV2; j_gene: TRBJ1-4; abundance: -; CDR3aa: CASSEYWGRGTTNEKLFF; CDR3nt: TGTGCCAGCAGTGAATATTGGGGCAGGGGCACAACTAATGAAAAACTGTTTTTT
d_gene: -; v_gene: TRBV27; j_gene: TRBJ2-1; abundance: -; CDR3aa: CASDTPGQSAGGEQFF; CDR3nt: TGTGCCAGCGATACCCCGGGACAGTCAGCGGGTGGTGAGCAGTTCTTC
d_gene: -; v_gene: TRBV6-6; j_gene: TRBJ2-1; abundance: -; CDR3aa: CASSLGTYSYNEQFF; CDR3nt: TGTGCCAGCAGCTTAGGGACCTACTCCTACAATGAGCAGTTCTTC
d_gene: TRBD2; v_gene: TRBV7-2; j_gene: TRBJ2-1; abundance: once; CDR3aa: CASSLGLERRNEQFF; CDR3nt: TGTGCCAGCAGCCTGGGACTAGAGAGGCGCAATGAGCAGTTCTTC
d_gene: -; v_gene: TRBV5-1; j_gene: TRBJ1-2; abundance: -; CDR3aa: CASSSGAGGYTF; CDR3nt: TGCGCCAGCAGCTCAGGGGCGGGTGGCTACACCTTC
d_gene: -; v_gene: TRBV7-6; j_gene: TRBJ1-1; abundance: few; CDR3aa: CASSFTAATEAFF; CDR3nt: TGTGCCAGCAGCTTCACGGCGGCCACTGAAGCTTTCTTT
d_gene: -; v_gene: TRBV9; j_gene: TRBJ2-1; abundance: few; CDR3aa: CASSVASDSSYNEQFF; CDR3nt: TGTGCCAGCAGCGTAGCCTCGGATAGCTCCTACAATGAGCAGTTCTTC
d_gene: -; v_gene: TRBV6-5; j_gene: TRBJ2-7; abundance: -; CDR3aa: CASSYGVGEQYF; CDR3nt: TGTGCCAGCAGTTACGGGGTAGGGGAGCAGTACTTC
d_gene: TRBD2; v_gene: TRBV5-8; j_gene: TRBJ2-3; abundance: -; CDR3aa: CASTQGTIKTDTQYF; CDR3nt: TGTGCCAGCACCCAAGGGACTATCAAAACAGATACGCAGTATTTT
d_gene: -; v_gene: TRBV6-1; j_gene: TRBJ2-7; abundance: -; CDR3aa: CASMQDSTSYEQYF; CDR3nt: TGTGCCAGCATGCAGGACAGCACTTCCTACGAGCAGTACTTC
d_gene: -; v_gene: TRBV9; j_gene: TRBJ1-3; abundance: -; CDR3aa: CASSVALGTSGSGNTIYF; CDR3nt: TGTGCCAGCAGCGTAGCCCTAGGGACATCCGGCTCTGGAAACACCATATATTTT
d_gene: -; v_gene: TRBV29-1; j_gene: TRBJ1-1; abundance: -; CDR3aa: CSVEPGGIGTEAFF; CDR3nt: TGCAGCGTTGAACCGGGGGGGATTGGGACTGAAGCTTTCTTT
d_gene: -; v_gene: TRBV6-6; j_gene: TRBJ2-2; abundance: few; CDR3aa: CASTSQRGDTGELFF; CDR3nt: TGTGCCAGCACTTCCCAGAGAGGGGACACCGGGGAGCTGTTTTTT
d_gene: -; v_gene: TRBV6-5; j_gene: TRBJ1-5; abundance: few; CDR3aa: CASALGMEYQPQHF; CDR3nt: TGTGCCAGCGCTCTCGGGATGGAGTATCAGCCCCAGCATTTT
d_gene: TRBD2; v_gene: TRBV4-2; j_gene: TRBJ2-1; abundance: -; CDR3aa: CASSQGRGVSGLYNEQFF; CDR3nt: TGTGCCAGCAGCCAAGGGAGGGGCGTTAGCGGGCTATACAATGAGCAGTTCTTC
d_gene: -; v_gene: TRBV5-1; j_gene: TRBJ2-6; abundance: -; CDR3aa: CASSLATGANVLTF; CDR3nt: TGCGCCAGCAGCTTGGCCACTGGGGCCAACGTCCTGACTTTC
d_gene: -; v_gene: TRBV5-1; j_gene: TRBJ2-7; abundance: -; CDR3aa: CASRHRAPTSTRSYEQYF; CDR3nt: TGCGCCAGCAGGCATCGCGCCCCCACTAGCACCCGCTCCTACGAGCAGTACTTC
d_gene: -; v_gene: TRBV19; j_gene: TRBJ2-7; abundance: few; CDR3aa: CASSPLGGSSYEQYF; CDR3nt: TGTGCCAGTAGTCCTCTCGGCGGAAGCTCCTACGAGCAGTACTTC
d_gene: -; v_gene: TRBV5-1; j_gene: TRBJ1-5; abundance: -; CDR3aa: CASSTLVGQPQHF; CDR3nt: TGCGCCAGCAGCACCCTTGTTGGTCAGCCCCAGCATTTT
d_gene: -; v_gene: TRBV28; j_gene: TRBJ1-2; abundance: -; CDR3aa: CASTANYGYTF; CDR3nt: TGTGCCAGCACAGCTAACTATGGCTACACCTTC
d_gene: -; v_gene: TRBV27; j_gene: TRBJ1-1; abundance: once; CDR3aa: CASLNQGGTEAFF; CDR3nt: TGTGCCAGCTTGAACCAGGGCGGCACTGAAGCTTTCTTT
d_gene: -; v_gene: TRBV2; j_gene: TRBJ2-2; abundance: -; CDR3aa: CASLTEGTRGGELFF; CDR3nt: TGTGCCAGCCTGACGGAGGGGACCCGGGGCGGGGAGCTGTTTTTT
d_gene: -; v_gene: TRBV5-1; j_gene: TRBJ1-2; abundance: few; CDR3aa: CASSFGQSSYGYTF; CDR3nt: TGCGCCAGCAGCTTTGGACAGTCTAGCTATGGCTACACCTTC
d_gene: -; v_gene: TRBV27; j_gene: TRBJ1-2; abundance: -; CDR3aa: CASSLSGKGYYGYTF; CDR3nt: TGTGCCAGCAGTTTATCAGGTAAGGGCTACTATGGCTACACCTTC
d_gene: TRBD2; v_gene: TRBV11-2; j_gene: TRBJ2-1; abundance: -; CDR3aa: CASSALAVAGEQFF; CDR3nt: TGTGCCAGCAGCGCACTAGCGGTCGCTGGGGAGCAGTTCTTC
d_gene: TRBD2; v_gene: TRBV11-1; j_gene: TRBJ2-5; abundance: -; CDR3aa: CASSLGRFFGTQYF; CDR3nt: TGTGCCAGCAGCCTCGGGAGGTTTTTCGGGACCCAGTACTTC
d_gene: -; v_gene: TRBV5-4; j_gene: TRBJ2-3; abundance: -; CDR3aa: CAIRPGLSTDTQYF; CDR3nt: TGTGCCATCAGACCGGGACTGAGCACAGATACGCAGTATTTT
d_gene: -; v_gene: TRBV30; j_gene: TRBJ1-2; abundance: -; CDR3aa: CAWSMRSANYGYTF; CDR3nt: TGTGCCTGGAGTATGCGATCGGCGAACTATGGCTACACCTTC
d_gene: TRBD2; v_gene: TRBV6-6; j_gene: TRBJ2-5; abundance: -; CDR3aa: CASSGGDPGKETQYF; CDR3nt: TGTGCCAGCAGTGGGGGGGACCCAGGGAAGGAGACCCAGTACTTC
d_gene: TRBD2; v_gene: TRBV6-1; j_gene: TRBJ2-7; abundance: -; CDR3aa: CASSVSSGSPYEQYF; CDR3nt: TGTGCCAGCAGTGTATCTAGCGGGAGCCCCTACGAGCAGTACTTC